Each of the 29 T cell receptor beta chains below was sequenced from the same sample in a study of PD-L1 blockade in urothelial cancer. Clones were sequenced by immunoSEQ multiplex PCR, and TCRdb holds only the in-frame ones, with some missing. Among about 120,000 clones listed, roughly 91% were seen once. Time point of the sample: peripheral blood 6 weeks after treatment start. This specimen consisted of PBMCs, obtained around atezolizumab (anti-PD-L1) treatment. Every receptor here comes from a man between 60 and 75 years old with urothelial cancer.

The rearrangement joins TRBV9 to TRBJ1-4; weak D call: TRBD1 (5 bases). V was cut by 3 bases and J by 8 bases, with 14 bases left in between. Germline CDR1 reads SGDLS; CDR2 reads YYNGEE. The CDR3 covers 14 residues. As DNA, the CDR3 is TGTGCCAGCAGCGCAAGAGGGAGGGGCGAAAAACTGTTTTTT. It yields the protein CASSARGRGEKLFF.

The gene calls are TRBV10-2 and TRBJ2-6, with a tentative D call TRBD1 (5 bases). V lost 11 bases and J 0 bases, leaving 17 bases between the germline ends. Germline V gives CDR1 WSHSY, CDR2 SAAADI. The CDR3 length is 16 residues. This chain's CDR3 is CASKDNVNSGANVLTF. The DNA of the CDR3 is TGCGCCTCGAAGGACAACGTTAACTCTGGGGCCAACGTCCTGACTTTC.

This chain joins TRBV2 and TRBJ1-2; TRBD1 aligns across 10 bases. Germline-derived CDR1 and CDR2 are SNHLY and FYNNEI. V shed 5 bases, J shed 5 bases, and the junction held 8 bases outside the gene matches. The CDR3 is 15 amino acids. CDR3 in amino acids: CASSNPGQGFYGYTF. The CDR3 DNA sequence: TGTGCCAGCAGTAATCCGGGACAGGGGTTTTATGGCTACACCTTC.

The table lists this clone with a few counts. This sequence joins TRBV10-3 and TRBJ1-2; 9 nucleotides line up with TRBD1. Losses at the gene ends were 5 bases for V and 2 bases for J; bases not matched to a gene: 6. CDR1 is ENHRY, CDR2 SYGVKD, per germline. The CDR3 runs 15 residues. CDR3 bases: TGTGCCATCAGTCCAAATGGACAGGGGAACTATGGCTACACCTTC. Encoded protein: CAISPNGQGNYGYTF.

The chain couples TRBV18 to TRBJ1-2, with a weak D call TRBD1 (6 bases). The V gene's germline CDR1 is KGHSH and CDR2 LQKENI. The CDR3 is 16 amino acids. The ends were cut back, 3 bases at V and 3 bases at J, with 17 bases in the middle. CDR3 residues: CASSPRDTPQYYGYTF. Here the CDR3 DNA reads TGTGCCAGCTCACCCCGGGACACCCCCCAATACTATGGCTACACCTTC.

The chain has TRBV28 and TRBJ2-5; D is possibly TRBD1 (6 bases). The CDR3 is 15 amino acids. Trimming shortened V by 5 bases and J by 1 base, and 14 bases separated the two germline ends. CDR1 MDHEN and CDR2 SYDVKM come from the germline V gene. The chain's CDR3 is CASSLGGLRQETQYF. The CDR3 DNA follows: TGTGCCAGCAGTCTAGGGGGTTTGCGCCAAGAGACCCAGTACTTC.

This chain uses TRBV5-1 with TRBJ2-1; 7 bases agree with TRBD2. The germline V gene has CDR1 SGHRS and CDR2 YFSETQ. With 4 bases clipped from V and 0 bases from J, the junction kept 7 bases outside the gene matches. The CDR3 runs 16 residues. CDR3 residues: CASSAGLEGSYNEQFF. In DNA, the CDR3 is TGCGCCAGCAGCGCAGGACTAGAGGGCTCCTACAATGAGCAGTTCTTC.

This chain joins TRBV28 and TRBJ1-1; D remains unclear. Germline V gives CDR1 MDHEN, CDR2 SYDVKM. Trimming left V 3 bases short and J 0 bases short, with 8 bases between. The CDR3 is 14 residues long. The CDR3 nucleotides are TGTGCCAGCAGTTTGGGAGATCTGAACACTGAAGCTTTCTTT. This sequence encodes CASSLGDLNTEAFF.

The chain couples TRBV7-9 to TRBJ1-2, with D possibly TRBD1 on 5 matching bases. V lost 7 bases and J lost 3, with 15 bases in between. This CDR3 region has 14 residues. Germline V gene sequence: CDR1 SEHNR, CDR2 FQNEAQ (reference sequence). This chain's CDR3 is CASTDSPVDYGYTF. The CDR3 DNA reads TGTGCCAGCACCGACAGTCCTGTAGACTATGGCTACACCTTC.

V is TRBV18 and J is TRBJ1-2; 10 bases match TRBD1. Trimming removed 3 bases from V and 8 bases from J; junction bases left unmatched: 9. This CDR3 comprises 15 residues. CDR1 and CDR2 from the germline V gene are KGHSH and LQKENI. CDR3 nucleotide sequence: TGTGCCAGCTCACCCCCCGGGACAGGGGAGTTGGGCTACACCTTC. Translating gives CASSPPGTGELGYTF.

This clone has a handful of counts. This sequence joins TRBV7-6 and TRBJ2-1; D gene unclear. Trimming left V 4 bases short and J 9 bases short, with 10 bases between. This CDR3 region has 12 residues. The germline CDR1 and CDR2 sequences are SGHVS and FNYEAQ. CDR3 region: CASSSRVAEQFF. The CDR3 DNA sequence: TGTGCCAGCAGCTCCCGGGTCGCTGAGCAGTTCTTC.

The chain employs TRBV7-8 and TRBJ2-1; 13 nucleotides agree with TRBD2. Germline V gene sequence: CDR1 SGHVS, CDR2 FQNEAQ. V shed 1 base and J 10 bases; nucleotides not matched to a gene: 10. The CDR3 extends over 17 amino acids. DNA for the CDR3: TGTGCCAGCAGCTTAGGACCACTAGCGGGGGGGATGGCGGAGCAGTTCTTC. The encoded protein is CASSLGPLAGGMAEQFF.

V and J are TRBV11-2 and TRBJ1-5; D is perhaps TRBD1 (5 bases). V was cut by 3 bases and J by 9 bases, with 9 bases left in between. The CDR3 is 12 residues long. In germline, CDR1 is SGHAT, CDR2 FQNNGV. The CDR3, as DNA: TGTGCCAGCAGCTTGCCAGGGCGGCCCCAGCATTTT. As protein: CASSLPGRPQHF.

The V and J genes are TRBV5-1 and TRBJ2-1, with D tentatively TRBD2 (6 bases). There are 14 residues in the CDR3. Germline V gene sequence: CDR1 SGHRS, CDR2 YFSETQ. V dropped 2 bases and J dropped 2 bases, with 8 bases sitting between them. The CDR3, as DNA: TGCGCCAGCAGCTTCGGGGAGGCCTACAATGAGCAGTTCTTC. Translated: CASSFGEAYNEQFF.

The CDR3 protein is CASSGRDRASYNEQFF. The CDR3 DNA reads as TGTGCCAGCAGCGGCAGGGACAGGGCTTCCTACAATGAGCAGTTCTTC. V is TRBV5-7 and J is TRBJ2-1; 9 bases are a match to TRBD1. TRBV5-7 is an ORF, with its function uncertain. The CDR3 spans 16 residues. After removal of 4 bases from V and 1 base from J, the junction contained 6 bases not matched to a gene.

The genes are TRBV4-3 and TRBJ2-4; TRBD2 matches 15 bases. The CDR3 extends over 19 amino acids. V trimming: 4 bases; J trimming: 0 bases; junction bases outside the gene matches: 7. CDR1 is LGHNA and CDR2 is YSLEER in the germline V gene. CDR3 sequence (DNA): TGCGCCAGCAGCCCAACGGGACTAGCGGGGGGTATAGCCAAAAACATTCAGTACTTC. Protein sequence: CASSPTGLAGGIAKNIQYF.

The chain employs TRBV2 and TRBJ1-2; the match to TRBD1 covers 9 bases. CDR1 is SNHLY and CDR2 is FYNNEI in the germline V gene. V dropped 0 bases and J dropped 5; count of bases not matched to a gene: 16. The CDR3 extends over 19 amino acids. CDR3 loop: CASSEARSFSTGGGYGYTF. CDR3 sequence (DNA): TGTGCCAGCAGTGAAGCACGTTCCTTTTCGACAGGGGGTGGTTATGGCTACACCTTC.

For the CDR3, the DNA is TGTGCCACTCGGAGGGGGCTCCAAGAGACCCAGTACTTC. It specifies CATRRGLQETQYF. The V gene is TRBV19, the J gene TRBJ2-5; tentatively, D is TRBD1 (7 bases). The CDR3 totals 13 residues. Germline V gives CDR1 LNHDA, CDR2 SQIVND (reference sequence). Trimming left V 10 bases short and J 1 base short, with 13 bases between.

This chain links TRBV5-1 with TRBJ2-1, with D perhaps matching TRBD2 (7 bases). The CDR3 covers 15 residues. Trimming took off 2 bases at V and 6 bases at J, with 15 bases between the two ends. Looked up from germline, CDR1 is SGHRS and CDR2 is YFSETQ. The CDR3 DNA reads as TGCGCCAGCAGCTTCGGGGGGCAGGGTTCCAATGAGCAGTTCTTC. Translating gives CASSFGGQGSNEQFF. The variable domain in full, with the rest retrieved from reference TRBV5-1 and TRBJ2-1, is KAGVTQTPRYLIKTRGQQVTLSCSPISGHRSVSWYQQTPGQGLQFLFEYFSETQRNKGNFPGRFSGRQFSNSRSEMNVSTLELGDSALYLCASSFGGQGSNEQFFGPGTRLTVL.

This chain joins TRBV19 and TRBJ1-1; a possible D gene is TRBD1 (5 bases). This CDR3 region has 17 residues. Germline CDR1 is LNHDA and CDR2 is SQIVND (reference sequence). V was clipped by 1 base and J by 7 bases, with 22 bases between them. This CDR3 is CASSIAPRTGTGVEAFF. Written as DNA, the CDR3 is TGTGCCAGTAGTATAGCACCCCGGACGGGGACTGGGGTTGAAGCTTTCTTT.

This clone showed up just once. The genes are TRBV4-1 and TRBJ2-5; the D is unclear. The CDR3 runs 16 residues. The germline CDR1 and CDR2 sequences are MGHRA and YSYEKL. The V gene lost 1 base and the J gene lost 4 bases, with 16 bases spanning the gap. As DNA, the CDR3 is TGCGCCAGCAGCCAAGCCCCTCCCCCTAGTCGAGAGACCCAGTACTTC. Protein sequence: CASSQAPPPSRETQYF.

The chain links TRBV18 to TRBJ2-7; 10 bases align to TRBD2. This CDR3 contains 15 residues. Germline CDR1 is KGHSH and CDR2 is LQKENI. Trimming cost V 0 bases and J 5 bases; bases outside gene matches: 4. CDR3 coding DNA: TGTGCCAGCTCACCACCGGGACTAGCGAGGGACGAGCAGTACTTC. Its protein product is CASSPPGLARDEQYF.

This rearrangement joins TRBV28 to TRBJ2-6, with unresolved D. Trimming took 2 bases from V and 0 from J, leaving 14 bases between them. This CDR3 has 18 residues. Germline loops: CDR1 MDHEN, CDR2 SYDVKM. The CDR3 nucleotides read TGTGCCAGCAGTTTACTATCGGTATCAAGCTCTGGGGCCAACGTCCTGACTTTC. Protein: CASSLLSVSSSGANVLTF.

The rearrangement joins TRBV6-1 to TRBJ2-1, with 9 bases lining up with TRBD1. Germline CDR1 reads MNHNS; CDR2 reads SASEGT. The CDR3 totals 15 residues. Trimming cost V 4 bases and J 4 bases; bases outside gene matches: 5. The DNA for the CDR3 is TGTGCCAGCAGTGGAACAGGGGGCAAGTACAATGAGCAGTTCTTC. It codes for CASSGTGGKYNEQFF.

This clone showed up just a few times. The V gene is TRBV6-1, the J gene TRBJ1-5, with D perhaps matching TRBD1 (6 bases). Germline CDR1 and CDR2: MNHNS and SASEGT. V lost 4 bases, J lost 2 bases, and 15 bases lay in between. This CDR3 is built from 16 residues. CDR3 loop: CASSAMVAGGNQPQHF. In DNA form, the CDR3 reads TGTGCCAGCAGTGCGATGGTGGCAGGGGGCAATCAGCCCCAGCATTTT.

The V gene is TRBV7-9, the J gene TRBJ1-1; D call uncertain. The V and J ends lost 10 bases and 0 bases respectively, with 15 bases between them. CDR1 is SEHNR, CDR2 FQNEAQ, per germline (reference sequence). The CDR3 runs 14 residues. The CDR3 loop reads CATAFQAVNTEAFF. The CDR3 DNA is TGTGCCACCGCCTTCCAGGCTGTGAACACTGAAGCTTTCTTT.

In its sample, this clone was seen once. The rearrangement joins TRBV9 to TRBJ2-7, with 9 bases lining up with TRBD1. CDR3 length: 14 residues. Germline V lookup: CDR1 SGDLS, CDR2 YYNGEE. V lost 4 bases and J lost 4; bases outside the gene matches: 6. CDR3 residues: CASSRDREVYEQYF. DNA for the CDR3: TGTGCCAGCAGCAGGGACAGGGAAGTTTACGAGCAGTACTTC.

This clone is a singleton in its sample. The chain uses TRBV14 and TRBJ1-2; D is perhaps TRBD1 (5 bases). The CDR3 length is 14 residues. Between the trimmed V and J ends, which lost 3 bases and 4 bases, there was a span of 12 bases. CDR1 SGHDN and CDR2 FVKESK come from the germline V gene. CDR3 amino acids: CASSHLTVFYGYTF. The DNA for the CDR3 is TGTGCCAGCAGCCACTTGACAGTTTTCTATGGCTACACCTTC.

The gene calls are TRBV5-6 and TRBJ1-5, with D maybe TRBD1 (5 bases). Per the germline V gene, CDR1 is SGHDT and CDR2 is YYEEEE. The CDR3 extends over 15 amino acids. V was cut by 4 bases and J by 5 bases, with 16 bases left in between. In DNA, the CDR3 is TGTGCCAGCAGCCCGGGGGGGAGCCCTTATCAGCCCCAGCATTTT. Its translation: CASSPGGSPYQPQHF.